The 32 T cell receptor beta chains below all came from one sample that was sequenced in a study of identical twins. Each CDR3 protein is one row after TCRdb ran MiXCR on the 5' RACE reads. The sample consists of fewer than 350,000 distinct CDR3 sequences, roughly 8.6% of them appearing once. These data were likewise used in another study, on yellow fever vaccine responses in identical twins.

Input material: memory (CD45RO+) T cells sorted from blood. The receptors originated from a woman younger than 30 in good health.

Regarding this clonotype: Its ends do not fully match the called genes, so a read error is possible. This chain joins TRBV12-3 or TRBV12-4 and TRBJ1-3; tentatively, D is TRBD1 (6 bases). The CDR3 is 12 amino acids. The CDR3 loop is CGGPSSGNTIYF. The CDR3 nucleotides read TGCGGGGGCCCGAGCTCTGGAAACACCATATATTTT.

This clonotype occurred a few times. V and J are TRBV7-9 and TRBJ2-5; D possibly matches TRBD1 or TRBD2 (6 bases each). V shed 6 bases and J shed 4 bases, with 21 bases lying between them. Germline V lookup: CDR1 SEHNR, CDR2 FQNEAQ (reference sequence). The CDR3 sequence is 16 residues long. CDR3 nucleotides: TGTGCCAGCAGACTTACGTCCGGGAAGGGGGGAGAGACCCAGTACTTC. As protein: CASRLTSGKGGETQYF.

There are many counts of this clonotype. The chain carries TRBV3-1 and TRBJ1-6; no definite D call. The germline gives CDR1 LGHDT, CDR2 YNNKEL (reference sequence). V shed 1 base and J shed 0 bases, with 13 bases lying between them. The CDR3 totals 18 residues. This CDR3 is CASSQGVGRRSYNSPLHF. The CDR3 nucleotides read TGTGCCAGCAGCCAAGGAGTGGGCAGGCGCTCCTATAATTCACCCCTCCACTTT.

The chain carries TRBV4-2 and TRBJ2-3; tentative D call: TRBD2 (5 bases). Deletions cut 0 bases from V and 9 bases from J, with 28 bases between. Germline V CDR1 and CDR2: LGHNA, YNFKEQ. There are 19 residues in the CDR3. This CDR3 is CASSQEFNREGSSGGTQYF. CDR3 sequence (DNA): TGTGCCAGCAGCCAAGAGTTTAACCGAGAGGGCAGTTCCGGTGGGACGCAGTATTTT.

This clonotype was observed a handful of times. V and J are TRBV2 and TRBJ1-5; D is unresolved. The germline CDR1 and CDR2 sequences are SNHLY and FYNNEI. V lost 7 bases, J lost 0 bases, and 4 bases lay in between. The CDR3 totals 12 residues. In nucleotides, the CDR3 is TGTGCCAGCAAGGGTAGCAATCAGCCCCAGCATTTT. It codes for CASKGSNQPQHF.

This clonotype came up many times. This sequence joins TRBV6-1 and TRBJ1-1, with D unresolved. The CDR3 consists of 14 residues. CDR1 and CDR2 from the germline V gene are MNHNS and SASEGT. The CDR3 DNA is TGTGCAGTCGTTCAGAGCTACATGAACACTGAAGCTTTCTTT. Amino acid sequence: CAVVQSYMNTEAFF.

This clonotype was seen repeatedly, ten times or more. The gene calls are TRBV20-1 and TRBJ1-5; TRBD1 agrees at 12 bases. The CDR3 is 16 residues long. Germline V gives CDR1 DFQATT, CDR2 SNEGSKA (reference sequence). Unmatched junction bases numbered 6, after V lost 0 bases and J lost 6 bases. This CDR3 reads CSAREVGTGGSQPQHF. The CDR3 DNA sequence: TGCAGTGCTAGAGAGGTGGGGACAGGGGGCTCTCAGCCCCAGCATTTT.

This rearrangement joins TRBV28 to TRBJ2-5, with D hard to call. Germline CDR1 MDHEN, CDR2 SYDVKM. The CDR3 spans 14 residues. The V end lost 3 bases, the J end lost 2 bases, and 10 bases lay between the germline ends. The CDR3 DNA reads as TGTGCCAGCAGTTTGCCCCAGACGCAAGAGACCCAGTACTTC. This encodes CASSLPQTQETQYF.

The DNA of the CDR3 is TGTGCCAGCAGCCGCTATCTGGGGCACATCAGGGATACGCAGTATTTT. Protein: CASSRYLGHIRDTQYF. This sequence joins TRBV28 and TRBJ2-3, with D perhaps TRBD1 (5 bases). The length of the CDR3 is 16 residues. The ends were cut back, 6 bases at V and 6 bases at J, with 22 bases in the middle. From germline, CDR1 is MDHEN and CDR2 SYDVKM.

This clonotype was counted a few times. The gene calls are TRBV7-8 and TRBJ1-6; possibly TRBD1 for D (5 bases). Trimming stripped 5 bases from V and 10 bases from J, with 18 bases between. The CDR3 spans 15 residues. Per germline, CDR1 SGHVS and CDR2 FQNEAQ. This CDR3 reads CASSLSEGSRSPLHF. The CDR3 nucleotides read TGTGCCAGCAGCCTCTCAGAGGGGAGCCGCTCACCCCTCCACTTT.

The chain couples TRBV20-1 to TRBJ2-2, with TRBD2 identical over 8 bases. This CDR3 region has 15 residues. V gave up 1 base and J gave up 6 bases; unmatched junction bases: 7. Germline V gives CDR1 DFQATT, CDR2 SNEGSKA (reference sequence). The CDR3 DNA reads as TGCAGTGCTAGAGTTACAGCGGGAGTTGCCGGGGAGCTGTTTTTT. It specifies CSARVTAGVAGELFF.

This clonotype appeared many times. In DNA form, the CDR3 reads TGTGCCAGCAGTTCAAGAGGCCAGGACTATGGCTACACCTTC. It is translated as CASSSRGQDYGYTF. The genes are TRBV6-5 and TRBJ1-2; no definite D call. Looked up from germline, CDR1 is MNHEY and CDR2 is SVGAGI. Trimming took off 4 bases at V and 3 bases at J, with 12 bases between the two ends. There are 14 residues in the CDR3.

The genes are TRBV20-1 and TRBJ1-5, with D tentatively TRBD1 (5 bases). This CDR3 has 13 amino acids. Trimming stripped 6 bases from V and 12 bases from J, with 21 bases between. The germline V gene encodes CDR1 DFQATT and CDR2 SNEGSKA (reference sequence). In nucleotides, the CDR3 is TGCAGTGCCACGGGACTCCAAAGGAGTGTCCAGCATTTT. Translation: CSATGLQRSVQHF.

This clonotype was detected ten times or more. The rearrangement links TRBV6-1 to TRBJ2-3; 8 nucleotides line up with TRBD2. The CDR3 sequence is 13 residues long. Germline loops: CDR1 MNHNS, CDR2 SASEGT. V dropped 8 bases and J dropped 5; count of bases not matched to a gene: 6. The chain's CDR3 is CASRGGSGDTQYF. The CDR3 bases are TGTGCCAGCCGCGGGGGGTCGGGAGATACGCAGTATTTT.

The gene calls are TRBV5-1 and TRBJ2-3, with 10 bases matching TRBD2. The CDR3 consists of 16 residues. V lost 4 bases, J lost 3 bases, and 8 bases stayed unmatched. Germline assignment: CDR1 SGHRS and CDR2 YFSETQ. This chain's CDR3 is CASSQSGGAGTDTQYF. The DNA for the CDR3 is TGCGCCAGCAGCCAAAGCGGGGGGGCCGGGACAGATACGCAGTATTTT.

This clonotype was seen repeatedly, ten times or more. V usage is TRBV12-3 or TRBV12-4 and J usage is TRBJ2-7, with D perhaps given as TRBD1 or TRBD2 (5 bases each). The V and J ends lost 1 base and 3 bases respectively, with 13 bases between them. The CDR3 runs to 15 residues. Written as DNA, the CDR3 is TGTGCCAGCAGTTTAGGGGGGACCCACCACTACGAGCAGTACTTC. It encodes CASSLGGTHHYEQYF.

This clonotype was seen only a few times. The chain links TRBV12-3 or TRBV12-4 to TRBJ1-1; 10 bases fit TRBD1. The CDR3 extends over 16 amino acids. V lost 6 bases, J lost 3 bases, and 10 bases stayed unmatched. CDR3 residues: CASSLDRGRVYTEAFF. The CDR3 region has the DNA TGTGCCAGCAGCCTAGACAGGGGGCGCGTTTACACTGAAGCTTTCTTT.

A few counts support this clonotype. The chain employs TRBV29-1 and TRBJ2-5, with D possibly matching TRBD2 (5 bases). The V and J ends lost 6 bases and 2 bases respectively, with 10 bases between them. The CDR3 loop spans 12 amino acids. The V gene's germline CDR1 is SQVTM and CDR2 ANQGSEA. For the CDR3, the DNA is TGCAGCGTCCCGGGGAGTCAAGAGACCCAGTACTTC. As protein: CSVPGSQETQYF.

This clonotype was seen a handful of times. The V and J genes are TRBV11-2 and TRBJ2-7; D not certain. The CDR3 loop spans 13 amino acids. V lost 0 bases and J 8 bases, leaving 11 bases between the germline ends. CDR1 is SGHAT and CDR2 is FQNNGV in the germline V gene. CDR3: CASSLDSLSKQYF. The CDR3 region has the DNA TGTGCCAGCAGCTTAGATTCACTCTCGAAGCAGTACTTC.

This sequence joins TRBV7-2 and TRBJ2-7; tentatively, D is TRBD2 (5 bases). Germline V gives CDR1 SGHTA, CDR2 FQGNSA. Trimming shortened V by 1 base and J by 0 bases, and 7 bases separated the two germline ends. CDR3 length: 14 residues. CDR3 protein: CASSLGGLSYEQYV. In DNA form, the CDR3 reads TGTGCCAGCAGCTTAGGAGGGCTCTCCTACGAGCAGTACGTC.

The CDR3 region is CASSLATGEGTQYF. In nucleotides, the CDR3 is TGCGCCAGCAGCTTGGCCACGGGGGAGGGGACCCAGTACTTC. The chain has TRBV5-1 and TRBJ2-5, with 7 bases lining up with TRBD2. This CDR3 is 14 amino acids long. Per the germline V gene, CDR1 is SGHRS and CDR2 is YFSETQ. V lost 0 bases, J lost 7 bases, and 6 bases stayed unmatched. The variable domain in full, completed from reference TRBV5-1 and TRBJ2-5, reads KAGVTQTPRYLIKTRGQQVTLSCSPISGHRSVSWYQQTPGQGLQFLFEYFSETQRNKGNFPGRFSGRQFSNSRSEMNVSTLELGDSALYLCASSLATGEGTQYFGPGTRLLVL.

This chain connects TRBV4-1 to TRBJ2-7; D may be TRBD1 or TRBD2 (5 bases each). The V and J ends lost 0 bases and 6 bases respectively, with 18 bases between them. Germline assignment: CDR1 MGHRA and CDR2 YSYEKL. The CDR3 runs 16 residues. CDR3 residues: CASSQDGTPGCCEQYF. In nucleotides, the CDR3 is TGCGCCAGCAGCCAAGATGGGACCCCAGGATGTTGCGAGCAGTACTTC.

This clonotype was picked up a small number of times. The chain recombines TRBV6-5 with TRBJ1-2, with 7 nucleotides matching TRBD1. Losses at the gene ends were 11 bases for V and 2 bases for J; bases not matched to a gene: 8. The CDR3 is made up of 13 amino acids. Germline V CDR1 and CDR2: MNHEY, SVGAGI. The CDR3 is CAATGPKNYGYTF. The CDR3 DNA reads TGTGCCGCGACAGGGCCGAAAAACTATGGCTACACCTTC.

This clonotype appeared many times. The chain employs TRBV6-5 and TRBJ2-5, with D possibly TRBD2 on 7 matching bases. Germline lookup yields CDR1 MNHEY and CDR2 SVGAGI. V lost 3 bases to trimming and J lost 2 bases, with 19 bases between them. The CDR3 length is 17 residues. CDR3 DNA: TGTGCCAGCAGTTATTCGGGGGGCCGTACCCTACAAGAGACCCAGTACTTC. Encoded protein: CASSYSGGRTLQETQYF.

This clonotype has a count of ten or more. The CDR3 is CASSEWAGAGYTF. The DNA of the CDR3 is TGTGCCAGCAGTGAATGGGCAGGGGCGGGCTACACCTTC. This chain uses TRBV25-1 with TRBJ1-2, with D perhaps TRBD1 (6 bases). CDR1 and CDR2 (germline): MGHDK, SYGVNS. The CDR3 consists of 13 residues. V lost 1 base, J lost 8 bases, and 11 bases lay in between.

This clonotype was observed a handful of times. This chain links TRBV6-5 with TRBJ2-2, with D possibly being TRBD1 (5 bases). The CDR3 is 17 residues long. V lost 2 bases and J 6 bases, leaving 19 bases between the germline ends. Germline V gene lookup returns CDR1 MNHEY and CDR2 SVGAGI. Here the CDR3 reads CASSYSLGSGYSGELFF. The DNA of the CDR3 is TGTGCCAGCAGTTACAGTTTGGGGTCAGGGTACTCCGGGGAGCTGTTTTTT.

This clonotype showed up just a few times. The CDR3 sequence is CASKGTTYTDTQYF. The CDR3 DNA reads TGCGCCAGCAAGGGGACTACTTACACAGATACGCAGTATTTT. This chain connects TRBV10-2 to TRBJ2-3; 7 bases line up with TRBD2. The CDR3 spans 14 residues. Germline CDR1 reads WSHSY; CDR2 reads SAAADI. The J segment lost 2 bases and the V segment lost 7 bases, leaving 6 bases of the junction unmatched.

There are many counts of this clonotype. The chain links TRBV12-3 or TRBV12-4 to TRBJ1-4; D not resolved. This CDR3 has 15 residues. V was cut by 2 bases and J by 0 bases, with 7 bases left in between. This chain's CDR3 is CASSLQASTNEKLFF. In DNA form, the CDR3 reads TGTGCCAGCAGTTTACAGGCCTCAACTAATGAAAAACTGTTTTTT.

Remarks on this clonotype: A much larger clone differs by one base, so this may be a read error. V and J are TRBV6-2 or TRBV6-3 and TRBJ2-4, with 8 bases identical to TRBD1. The CDR3 is 14 amino acids. V dropped 10 bases and J dropped 2; count of bases not matched to a gene: 7. Per the germline V gene, CDR1 is MNHEY and CDR2 is SVGEGT. CDR3 sequence (DNA): TGTGCCACCCGGACAGGGAGCACCAAAAACATTCAGTACTTC. Its translation is CATRTGSTKNIQYF.

The chain uses TRBV24-1 and TRBJ2-7; unclear D gene. Trimming left V 2 bases short and J 5 bases short, with 9 bases between. CDR3 size: 13 residues. The germline V gene encodes CDR1 KGHDR and CDR2 SFDVKD. This CDR3 is CATSDSRADEQYF. In DNA form, the CDR3 reads TGTGCCACCAGTGATTCGAGAGCCGACGAGCAGTACTTC.

This clonotype came up many times. The rearrangement links TRBV6-1 to TRBJ2-1; 8 bases fit TRBD2. Germline values: CDR1 MNHNS, CDR2 SASEGT. The junction had 7 bases not matched to a gene; V was cut back by 5 bases and J by 7 bases. The CDR3 has 14 amino acids. The CDR3 nucleotides read TGTGCCAGCAGTCCAAGCGGGAGAACGAATGAGCAGTTCTTC. It specifies CASSPSGRTNEQFF.

The CDR3 DNA reads TGCGCCAGCAGTGACGGGCTAGCGGGGGACTACGAGCAGTACGTC. This translates into CASSDGLAGDYEQYV. This chain joins TRBV10-2 and TRBJ2-7; the match to TRBD2 covers 10 bases. CDR3 size: 15 residues. With 3 bases clipped from V and 3 bases from J, the junction kept 5 bases outside the gene matches. CDR1 and CDR2 from the germline V gene are WSHSY and SAAADI.